Listed below are T cell receptor beta chains from one sample, sequenced in a study of CD8+ T cells in alopecia areata. Using immunoSEQ multiplex PCR, the repertoire was profiled, and TCRdb retains in-frame clones only, with some absent. The table shows 100,000 to 120,000 clones, with 55% to 60% occurring only once. Sample: NKG2D-low CD8+ T cells sorted from blood. Receptors originate from a human donor with alopecia areata. CDR3s include the opening cysteine and the closing phenylalanine or tryptophan. A D gene is named only where the DNA matches it firmly. Size is stated for part of the rows, as once, few or many counts, or as a class when the clone is expanded.

v_call: TRBV7-6
j_call: TRBJ2-1
d_call: NA
clone_size: NA
cdr3_length: 12
cdr3_aa: CASSLVPNEQFF
cdr3_nt: TGTGCCAGCAGCTTAGTGCCCAATGAGCAGTTCTTC

v_call: TRBV5-4
j_call: TRBJ2-7
d_call: NA
clone_size: NA
cdr3_length: 13
cdr3_aa: CASSPGHGYEQYF
cdr3_nt: TGTGCCAGCAGCCCCGGACACGGCTACGAGCAGTACTTC

v_call: TRBV4-1
j_call: TRBJ2-7
d_call: NA
clone_size: NA
cdr3_length: 15
cdr3_aa: CASSPRSSGAYEQYF
cdr3_nt: TGCGCCAGCAGCCCCCGGTCCTCCGGGGCGTACGAGCAGTACTTC

v_call: TRBV5-6
j_call: TRBJ2-1
d_call: TRBD2
clone_size: NA
cdr3_length: 16
cdr3_aa: CASSLITSGIYNEQFF
cdr3_nt: TGTGCCAGCAGCTTGATAACTAGCGGGATTTACAATGAGCAGTTCTTC

v_call: TRBV29-1
j_call: TRBJ1-5
d_call: TRBD1
clone_size: NA
cdr3_length: 14
cdr3_aa: CSVQTGGNNQPQHF
cdr3_nt: TGCAGCGTCCAGACAGGGGGCAACAATCAGCCCCAGCATTTT

v_call: TRBV5-1
j_call: TRBJ2-2
d_call: TRBD1
clone_size: NA
cdr3_length: 18
cdr3_aa: CASSPRTGVSPRPGELFF
cdr3_nt: TGCGCCAGCAGCCCCAGGACAGGGGTCTCCCCGAGACCCGGGGAGCTGTTTTTT

v_call: TRBV29-1
j_call: TRBJ1-2
d_call: TRBD1
clone_size: NA
cdr3_length: 13
cdr3_aa: CSVTRDSSLGYTF
cdr3_nt: TGCAGCGTAACCAGGGACAGCAGTCTCGGCTACACCTTC

v_call: TRBV7-6
j_call: TRBJ1-1
d_call: NA
clone_size: once
cdr3_length: 16
cdr3_aa: CASSLLRKNLNTEAFF
cdr3_nt: TGTGCCAGCAGCTTACTCCGCAAGAACCTGAACACTGAAGCTTTCTTT

v_call: TRBV9
j_call: TRBJ2-7
d_call: TRBD1
clone_size: once
cdr3_length: 14
cdr3_aa: CASSETGSTYEQYF
cdr3_nt: TGTGCCAGCAGCGAGACAGGGAGTACCTACGAGCAGTACTTC

v_call: TRBV7-2
j_call: TRBJ2-1
d_call: NA
clone_size: NA
cdr3_length: 15
cdr3_aa: CASSLAINPGDEQFF
cdr3_nt: TGTGCCAGCAGCTTAGCAATAAACCCTGGGGATGAGCAGTTCTTC

v_call: TRBV7-9
j_call: TRBJ1-2
d_call: TRBD1
clone_size: NA
cdr3_length: 17
cdr3_aa: CASSAGLAGGRNYGYTF
cdr3_nt: TGTGCCAGCAGCGCGGGTCTGGCAGGGGGTCGGAACTATGGCTACACCTTC

v_call: TRBV29-1
j_call: TRBJ2-1
d_call: NA
clone_size: NA
cdr3_length: 10
cdr3_aa: CSVDHNEQFF
cdr3_nt: TGCAGCGTTGACCACAATGAGCAGTTCTTC

v_call: TRBV5-1
j_call: TRBJ1-1
d_call: NA
clone_size: NA
cdr3_length: 15
cdr3_aa: CASSLDLGMNTEAFF
cdr3_nt: TGCGCCAGCAGCTTGGATCTGGGGATGAACACTGAAGCTTTCTTT

v_call: TRBV7-9
j_call: TRBJ2-5
d_call: TRBD1
clone_size: NA
cdr3_length: 17
cdr3_aa: CASGILDRDPLTETQYF
cdr3_nt: TGTGCCAGCGGGATCCTCGACAGGGACCCCCTCACGGAGACCCAGTACTTC

v_call: TRBV6-6
j_call: TRBJ2-3
d_call: TRBD2
clone_size: NA
cdr3_length: 15
cdr3_aa: CASSYSSGIVDTQYF
cdr3_nt: TGTGCCAGCAGTTACAGTAGCGGGATTGTAGATACGCAGTATTTT

v_call: TRBV29-1
j_call: TRBJ2-1
d_call: TRBD2
clone_size: few
cdr3_length: 13
cdr3_aa: CSASLRGGNEQFF
cdr3_nt: TGCAGCGCTAGCCTCCGGGGAGGGAATGAGCAGTTCTTC

v_call: TRBV4-1
j_call: TRBJ2-1
d_call: NA
clone_size: few
cdr3_length: 13
cdr3_aa: CASSQASGGEQFF
cdr3_nt: TGCGCCAGCAGCCAGGCCTCTGGGGGTGAGCAGTTCTTC

v_call: TRBV7-9
j_call: TRBJ2-1
d_call: NA
clone_size: few
cdr3_length: 12
cdr3_aa: CASSLASQGRFF
cdr3_nt: TGTGCCAGCAGCTTAGCCTCCCAGGGACGGTTCTTC

v_call: TRBV29-1
j_call: TRBJ2-2
d_call: TRBD2
clone_size: NA
cdr3_length: 14
cdr3_aa: CSAEGLADTGELFF
cdr3_nt: TGCAGCGCCGAGGGACTAGCGGACACCGGGGAGCTGTTTTTT

v_call: TRBV27
j_call: TRBJ1-1
d_call: NA
clone_size: NA
cdr3_length: 11
cdr3_aa: CASMRHSEAFF
cdr3_nt: TGTGCCAGCATGAGGCACTCTGAAGCTTTCTTT

v_call: TRBV19
j_call: TRBJ1-1
d_call: NA
clone_size: NA
cdr3_length: 14
cdr3_aa: CASSRLGGVNEAFF
cdr3_nt: TGTGCCAGTAGTCGTTTGGGGGGAGTTAATGAAGCTTTCTTT

v_call: TRBV13
j_call: TRBJ2-5
d_call: NA
clone_size: NA
cdr3_length: 14
cdr3_aa: CASRPRTSQETQYF
cdr3_nt: TGTGCCAGCAGACCCCGGACATCCCAAGAGACCCAGTACTTC

v_call: TRBV30
j_call: TRBJ1-1
d_call: NA
clone_size: NA
cdr3_length: 13
cdr3_aa: CAWSVSGMAEAFF
cdr3_nt: TGTGCCTGGAGTGTATCAGGGATGGCTGAAGCTTTCTTT

v_call: TRBV25-1
j_call: TRBJ2-1
d_call: NA
clone_size: NA
cdr3_length: 14
cdr3_aa: CASSGSLRGDEQFF
cdr3_nt: TGTGCCAGCAGTGGATCCCTTAGGGGCGATGAGCAGTTCTTC

v_call: TRBV27
j_call: TRBJ2-7
d_call: NA
clone_size: few
cdr3_length: 13
cdr3_aa: CASRRLSDYEQYF
cdr3_nt: TGTGCCAGCAGGAGACTGTCCGACTACGAGCAGTACTTC